The 21 T cell receptor beta chains below come from one sample, sequenced in a study of T cell responses to AZD1222 COVID-19 vaccine. Generated by immunoSEQ multiplex PCR, the TCRdb table keeps only in-frame clones and is missing some. This table holds roughly 150,000 clones, about 90% found once. Here the sequenced sample was peripheral blood, taken 28 days after the second AZD1222 dose. Receptor source: an adult who received the AZD1222 COVID-19 vaccine.

CDR3: CASSRLGGRQETQYF. The CDR3 nucleotides read TGTGCCAGCAGCCGCCTGGGGGGCAGGCAAGAGACCCAGTACTTC. The gene calls are TRBV7-7 and TRBJ2-5; D might be TRBD1 or TRBD2, each matching 6 bases. The CDR3 consists of 15 residues. Germline V lookup: CDR1 SSHAT, CDR2 FNYEAQ (reference sequence). Between the trimmed V and J ends, which lost 5 bases and 2 bases, there was a span of 15 bases.

The rearrangement joins TRBV9 to TRBJ1-4, with TRBD1 as a possible D gene (6 bases). This CDR3 spans 16 amino acids. Trimming stripped 4 bases from V and 8 bases from J, with 21 bases between. The germline gives CDR1 SGDLS, CDR2 YYNGEE. Here the CDR3 reads CASSPRGDRQGEKLFF. The CDR3 nucleotides are TGTGCCAGCAGCCCAAGGGGAGACAGGCAAGGAGAAAAACTGTTTTTT.

This chain joins TRBV7-9 and TRBJ1-2, with 12 bases fitting TRBD1. The V and J ends lost 3 bases and 4 bases, in that order; junction bases with no gene match: 12. This CDR3 comprises 18 residues. Germline lookup yields CDR1 SEHNR and CDR2 FQNEAQ (reference sequence). The CDR3 region is CASSLTGTGGGEGYGYTF. In DNA, the CDR3 is TGTGCCAGCAGCTTGACCGGGACAGGGGGCGGAGAGGGCTATGGCTACACCTTC.

The chain employs TRBV19 and TRBJ2-7; TRBD1 matches 7 bases. V lost 4 bases to trimming and J lost 4 bases; unmatched junction nucleotides: 1. CDR3 length: 12 amino acids. The germline V gene encodes CDR1 LNHDA and CDR2 SQIVND (reference sequence). This CDR3 reads CASSTRGYEQYF. CDR3 coding DNA: TGTGCCAGTAGTACCAGGGGGTACGAGCAGTACTTC.

This chain uses TRBV3-1 (or the pseudogene TRBV3-2) with TRBJ2-7; D call uncertain. Trimming took off 4 bases at V and 3 bases at J, with 10 bases between the two ends. There are 13 residues in the CDR3. Germline V gene sequence: CDR1 LGHDT, CDR2 YNNKEL (reference sequence). The CDR3 nucleotides read TGTGCCAGCAGCCCACCCAGCTTCTACGAGCAGTACTTC. This encodes CASSPPSFYEQYF.

The chain combines TRBV9 with TRBJ1-2; 7 bases align to TRBD1. CDR1 and CDR2 from the germline V gene are SGDLS and YYNGEE. CDR3 length: 15 amino acids. The V and J ends lost 0 bases and 2 bases, in that order; junction bases with no gene match: 4. CDR3 sequence (DNA): TGTGCCAGCAGCGTAGCTACGGGACAGAACTATGGCTACACCTTC. It encodes CASSVATGQNYGYTF.

This chain links TRBV6-2 or TRBV6-3 with TRBJ1-2; no reliable D call. CDR3 size: 15 residues. Trimming removed 3 bases at V and 6 bases at J, with 17 bases between. Germline lookup yields CDR1 MNHEY and CDR2 SVGEGT. CDR3 amino acids: CASSYAYAGIDGYTF. CDR3 DNA sequence: TGTGCCAGCAGTTATGCCTACGCGGGGATCGATGGCTACACCTTC.

This sequence joins TRBV27 and TRBJ1-1; D may be TRBD1 (5 bases). The CDR3 totals 14 residues. The V gene's germline CDR1 is MNHEY and CDR2 SMNVEV (reference sequence). The V end was cut by 3 bases, the J end by 4 bases, with 12 bases between. The CDR3 region is CASSLWGSSTEAFF. DNA for the CDR3: TGTGCCAGCAGTTTGTGGGGGTCCAGCACTGAAGCTTTCTTT.

This chain links TRBV30 with TRBJ2-7; 7 bases agree with TRBD1. This CDR3 has 13 residues. Germline V gene data show CDR1 as GTSNPN and CDR2 as SVGIG (reference sequence). V trimming: 3 bases; J trimming: 5 bases; junction bases outside the gene matches: 7. The CDR3 reads CAWRAGGRHEQYF. For the CDR3, the DNA is TGTGCCTGGAGGGCAGGGGGTCGGCACGAGCAGTACTTC.

This clone occurred a few times. The V call is TRBV7-3, the J call TRBJ2-1; D is possibly TRBD1 (5 bases). This CDR3 is built from 13 residues. V was pared by 1 base and J by 9 bases, with 10 bases between. CDR1 and CDR2 (germline): SGHTA, FQGTGA. CDR3 residues: CASSLMSQGEQFF. The CDR3 DNA sequence: TGTGCCAGCAGCTTAATGTCGCAGGGTGAGCAGTTCTTC.

The chain is built from TRBV6-4 and TRBJ2-3; D might be TRBD1 (6 bases). The germline V gene has CDR1 MRHNA and CDR2 SNTAGT. This CDR3 comprises 15 residues. V lost 6 bases and J 0 bases, leaving 13 bases between the germline ends. DNA of the CDR3: TGTGCCAGCAGCGCTTCCAGGGGTAGCACAGATACGCAGTATTTT. Translation gives CASSASRGSTDTQYF.

The chain uses TRBV3-1 (or the pseudogene TRBV3-2) and TRBJ2-2; D gene ambiguous. V was shortened by 1 base and J by 6 bases, with 9 bases between the two germline ends. The germline gives CDR1 LGHDT, CDR2 YNNKEL (reference sequence). CDR3 length: 14 amino acids. CDR3 DNA: TGTGCCAGCAGCCAAGGCCCGCCGGCCGGGGAGCTGTTTTTT. It codes for CASSQGPPAGELFF.

The V gene is TRBV4-2, the J gene TRBJ2-7; 9 nucleotides line up with TRBD2. Losses at the gene ends were 6 bases for V and 2 bases for J; bases not matched to a gene: 8. Germline CDR1 LGHNA, CDR2 YNFKEQ. This CDR3 has 15 residues. Here the CDR3 reads CASRQGLAGTYEQYF. The CDR3 DNA reads as TGTGCCAGCAGACAGGGACTAGCCGGAACCTACGAGCAGTACTTC.

The chain is built from TRBV7-9 and TRBJ1-2, with 8 nucleotides matching TRBD1. The CDR3 totals 15 residues. With V trimmed by 5 bases and J by 2 bases, 7 bases remained unmatched. The germline V gene has CDR1 SEHNR and CDR2 FQNEAQ (reference sequence). CDR3 region: CASSARTGNNYGYTF. The CDR3 DNA reads TGTGCCAGCAGCGCCCGGACAGGGAACAACTATGGCTACACCTTC.

DNA for the CDR3: TGCGCCAGCAGCCAAGATGTGGGACAGGGGGCGTACGAGCAGTACTTC. This gives the protein CASSQDVGQGAYEQYF. The chain couples TRBV4-1 to TRBJ2-7; 12 bases fit TRBD1. This CDR3 comprises 16 residues. With 0 bases clipped from V and 4 bases from J, the junction kept 4 bases outside the gene matches. Germline CDR1 reads MGHRA; CDR2 reads YSYEKL.

The V and J genes are TRBV4-2 and TRBJ1-1, with unresolved D. CDR3 size: 15 residues. Germline V gene lookup returns CDR1 LGHNA and CDR2 YNFKEQ. Trimming took off 0 bases at V and 0 bases at J, with 8 bases between the two ends. The CDR3, as DNA: TGTGCCAGCAGCCAAGAAGCAATGCTGAACACTGAAGCTTTCTTT. It yields the protein CASSQEAMLNTEAFF.

The chain combines TRBV5-6 with TRBJ1-1; D is perhaps TRBD1 (6 bases). Per the germline V gene, CDR1 is SGHDT and CDR2 is YYEEEE. V lost 4 bases and J 8 bases, leaving 9 bases between the germline ends. The CDR3 length is 11 residues. The chain's CDR3 is CASSMTGEAFF. CDR3 coding DNA: TGTGCCAGCAGCATGACAGGAGAAGCTTTCTTT.

The genes are TRBV5-1 and TRBJ1-1; unclear D gene. This CDR3 spans 15 amino acids. Trimming stripped 3 bases from V and 0 bases from J, with 12 bases between. The germline CDR1 and CDR2 sequences are SGHRS and YFSETQ. The CDR3 sequence: CASSSDRALNTEAFF. CDR3 nucleotides: TGCGCCAGCAGCTCAGACCGGGCCTTGAACACTGAAGCTTTCTTT.

J is TRBJ2-3 and V is TRBV6-6, with D perhaps matching TRBD1 (6 bases). Germline loops: CDR1 MNHNY, CDR2 SVGAGI (reference sequence). V lost 7 bases to trimming and J lost 2 bases, with 13 bases between them. This CDR3 region has 14 residues. The CDR3 sequence is CASTTGPFTDTQYF. The CDR3 DNA follows: TGTGCCAGCACGACAGGCCCTTTCACAGATACGCAGTATTTT.

This clone was found once. The chain uses TRBV19 and TRBJ2-7; 11 nucleotides agree with TRBD2. The germline CDR1 and CDR2 sequences are LNHDA and SQIVND (reference sequence). This CDR3 has 15 residues. Losses at the gene ends were 6 bases for V and 2 bases for J; bases not matched to a gene: 6. For the CDR3, the DNA is TGTGCCAGTAGCTGGGGACTAGCGGTAACCTACGAGCAGTACTTC. Amino acid sequence: CASSWGLAVTYEQYF. Full variable domain (remainder filled in from reference TRBV19 and TRBJ2-7): DGGITQSPKYLFRKEGQNVTLSCEQNLNHDAMYWYRQDPGQGLRLIYYSQIVNDFQKGDIAEGYSVSREKKESFPLTVTSAQKNPTAFYLCASSWGLAVTYEQYFGPGTRLTVT.

The chain uses TRBV6-2 or TRBV6-3 and TRBJ2-1; D tentatively fits TRBD1 or TRBD2 (5 bases each). V gave up 0 bases and J gave up 6 bases, with 12 bases separating them. The CDR3 contains 15 residues. Germline V gene lookup returns CDR1 MNHEY and CDR2 SVGEGT. CDR3 in amino acids: CASSYSKSGPNEQFF. The CDR3 nucleotides are TGTGCCAGCAGTTACTCGAAATCGGGACCCAATGAGCAGTTCTTC.